This is a list of T cell receptor beta chains from one sample in a study of response to subunit inactivated influenza vaccine. MiXCR, run by TCRdb on the RT-PCR reads, gives a single entry per CDR3 protein. The table has approximately 520,000 distinct CDR3 sequences, more than 15% seen once; the top ten hold less than 4%. Material: CD4+ T cells sorted from PBMCs, obtained approximately 25 months after vaccination. The source of these receptors is a man aged 45-69 years who received an inactivated influenza vaccine. CDR3s include the opening cysteine and the closing phenylalanine or tryptophan. Clone size is given for some rows only: seen once, a few or many times, or a class if the clone is expanded.

>NA|TRBV3-1
CASSQMAQGSPLHF
>NA|TRBV7-9
CASSWTGSQETQYF
>NA|TRBV4-3
CASSQAEDSYNEQFF
>few|TRBV25-1
CASSDTGSSAETQYF
>NA|TRBV5-1
CASSLIAGAGTEAFF
>few|TRBV7-9
CASRQGGKRETEAFF
>NA|TRBV12-3/TRBV12-4
CASNARGGKETQYF
>NA|TRBV20-1
CSASGGGSYGYTF
>few|TRBV20-1
CSARASGRGNEQFF
>NA|TRBV6-5
CASSYSSGWGETQYF
>many|TRBV7-8
CASSRDGGRNYGYTF
>NA|TRBV18
CASSPPGLAGGIGYEQFF
>NA|TRBV28
CASSYGTAVHEQYF
>many|TRBV28
CASEGDSNQPQHF
>few|TRBV28
CASSLGRAPQPQHF
>NA|TRBV28
CASRRQSPYEQYF
>few|TRBV20-1
CSARDPIGPISSYEQYF
>NA|TRBV12-3/TRBV12-4
CASSPNINAEAFF
>NA|TRBV6-1
CASSERYGYTF
>NA|TRBV6-2/TRBV6-3
CASGTGRNNEQFF
>few|TRBV29-1
CGLAYYEQYF
>NA|TRBV6-2/TRBV6-3
CASRNRGQETQYF